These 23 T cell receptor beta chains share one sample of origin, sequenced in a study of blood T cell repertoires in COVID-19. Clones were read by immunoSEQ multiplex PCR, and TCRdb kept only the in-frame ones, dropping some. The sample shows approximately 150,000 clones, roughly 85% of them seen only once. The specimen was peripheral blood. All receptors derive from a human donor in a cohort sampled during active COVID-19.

CDR3 nucleotides: TGTGCCAGCAGCTTAGGACCTAGCGGGACCCCACTCCCAAGGAACTACAATGAGCAGTTCTTC. Translation gives CASSLGPSGTPLPRNYNEQFF. The V gene is TRBV7-6, the J gene TRBJ2-1; 9 bases are a match to TRBD2. There are 21 residues in the CDR3. Germline trimming cut 1 base from V and 3 bases from J; bases unmatched to any gene: 19. Germline assignment: CDR1 SGHVS and CDR2 FNYEAQ.

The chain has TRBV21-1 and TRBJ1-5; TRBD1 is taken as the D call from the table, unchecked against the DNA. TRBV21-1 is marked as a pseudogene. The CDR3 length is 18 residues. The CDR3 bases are TGTGCCAGCAGCATAAAGAAGTCAGGGCGGAATAGCAATCAGCCCCAGCATTTT. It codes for CASSIKKSGRNSNQPQHF.

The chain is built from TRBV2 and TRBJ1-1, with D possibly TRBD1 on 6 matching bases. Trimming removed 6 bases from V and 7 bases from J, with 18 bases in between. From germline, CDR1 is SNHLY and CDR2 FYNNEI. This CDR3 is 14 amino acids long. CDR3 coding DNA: TGTGCCAGCAGGCCGTCACAGGGTTTAGTTGAAGCTTTCTTT. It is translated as CASRPSQGLVEAFF.

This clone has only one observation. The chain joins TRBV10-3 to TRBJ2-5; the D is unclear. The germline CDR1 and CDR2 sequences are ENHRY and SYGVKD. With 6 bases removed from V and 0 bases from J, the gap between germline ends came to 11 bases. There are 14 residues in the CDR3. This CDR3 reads CAIRAGIDQETQYF. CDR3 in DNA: TGTGCCATCAGGGCAGGAATAGACCAAGAGACCCAGTACTTC.

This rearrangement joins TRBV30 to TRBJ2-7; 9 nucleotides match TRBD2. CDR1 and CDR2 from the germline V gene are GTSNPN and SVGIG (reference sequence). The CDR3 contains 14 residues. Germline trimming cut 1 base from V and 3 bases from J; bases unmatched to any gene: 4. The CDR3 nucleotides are TGTGCCTGGAGTGGGACTAGCGATTACTACGAGCAGTACTTC. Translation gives CAWSGTSDYYEQYF. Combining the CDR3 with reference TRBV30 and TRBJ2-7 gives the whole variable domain SQTIHQWPATLVQPVGSPLSLECTVEGTSNPNLYWYRQAAGRGLQLLFYSVGIGQISSEVPQNLSASRPQDRQFILSSKKLLLSDSGFYLCAWSGTSDYYEQYFGPGTRLTVT.

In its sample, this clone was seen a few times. CDR3 sequence (DNA): TGTGCCAGCAGTCTACAGCCGGGGGTGAATGAGCAGTTCTTC. It codes for CASSLQPGVNEQFF. This rearrangement joins TRBV28 to TRBJ2-1; a weak D match, TRBD2 (6 bases). Germline V CDR1 and CDR2: MDHEN, SYDVKM. V shed 5 bases and J shed 7 bases, with 15 bases lying between them. The CDR3 contains 14 residues.

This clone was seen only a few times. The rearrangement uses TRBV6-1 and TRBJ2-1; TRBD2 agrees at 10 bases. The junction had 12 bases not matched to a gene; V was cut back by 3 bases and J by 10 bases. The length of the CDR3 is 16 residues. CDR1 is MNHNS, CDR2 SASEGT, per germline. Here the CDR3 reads CASSEATSGIKHEQFF. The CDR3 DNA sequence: TGTGCCAGCAGTGAGGCAACTAGCGGGATTAAGCACGAGCAGTTCTTC.

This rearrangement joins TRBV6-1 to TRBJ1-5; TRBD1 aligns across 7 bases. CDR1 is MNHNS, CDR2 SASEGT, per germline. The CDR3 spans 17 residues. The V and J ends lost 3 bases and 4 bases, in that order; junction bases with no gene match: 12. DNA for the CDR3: TGTGCCAGCAGTGAGCGGGACAGAGCCAAATTAAATCAGCCCCAGCATTTT. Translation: CASSERDRAKLNQPQHF.

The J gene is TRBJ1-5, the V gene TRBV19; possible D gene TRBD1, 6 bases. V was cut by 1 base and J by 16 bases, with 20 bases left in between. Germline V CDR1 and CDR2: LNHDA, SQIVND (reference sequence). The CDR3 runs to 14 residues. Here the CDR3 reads CASSIGPQGREKHF. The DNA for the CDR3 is TGTGCCAGTAGTATAGGGCCACAGGGTCGGGAAAAACATTTT. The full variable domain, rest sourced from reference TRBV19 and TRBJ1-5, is DGGITQSPKYLFRKEGQNVTLSCEQNLNHDAMYWYRQDPGQGLRLIYYSQIVNDFQKGDIAEGYSVSREKKESFPLTVTSAQKNPTAFYLCASSIGPQGREKHFGDGTRLSIL.

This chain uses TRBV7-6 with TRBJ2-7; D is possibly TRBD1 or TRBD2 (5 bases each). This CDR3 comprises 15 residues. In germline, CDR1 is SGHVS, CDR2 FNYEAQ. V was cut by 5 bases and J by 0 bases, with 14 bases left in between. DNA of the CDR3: TGTGCCAGCAGCGTAGAGGGGTCAAGCTCCTACGAGCAGTACTTC. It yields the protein CASSVEGSSSYEQYF.

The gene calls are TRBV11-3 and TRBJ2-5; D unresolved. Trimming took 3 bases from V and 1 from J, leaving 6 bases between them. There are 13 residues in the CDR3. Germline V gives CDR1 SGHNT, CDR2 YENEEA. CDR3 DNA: TGTGCCAGCAGCTTCAACAGCCAAGAGACCCAGTACTTC. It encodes CASSFNSQETQYF.

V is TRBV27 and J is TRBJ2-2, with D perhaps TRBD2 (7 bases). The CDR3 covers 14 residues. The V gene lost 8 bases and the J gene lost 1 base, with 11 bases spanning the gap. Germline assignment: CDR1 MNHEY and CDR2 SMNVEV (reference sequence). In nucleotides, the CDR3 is TGTGCCAGCCGGGGGGCGGGGAACACCGGGGAGCTGTTTTTT. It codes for CASRGAGNTGELFF.

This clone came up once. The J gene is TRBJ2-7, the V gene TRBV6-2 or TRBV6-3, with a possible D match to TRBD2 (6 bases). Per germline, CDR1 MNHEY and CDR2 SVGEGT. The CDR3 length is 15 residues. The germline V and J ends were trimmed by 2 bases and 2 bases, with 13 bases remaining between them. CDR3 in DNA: TGTGCCAGCAGTTACGGGGGACTGCAGCCCTACGAGCAGTACTTC. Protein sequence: CASSYGGLQPYEQYF.

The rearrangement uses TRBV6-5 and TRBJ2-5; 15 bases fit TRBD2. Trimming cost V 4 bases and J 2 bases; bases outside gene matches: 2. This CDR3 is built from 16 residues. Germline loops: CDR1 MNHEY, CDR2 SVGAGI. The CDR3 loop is CASSWTSGGAQETQYF. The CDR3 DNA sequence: TGTGCCAGCAGTTGGACTAGCGGGGGGGCACAAGAGACCCAGTACTTC.

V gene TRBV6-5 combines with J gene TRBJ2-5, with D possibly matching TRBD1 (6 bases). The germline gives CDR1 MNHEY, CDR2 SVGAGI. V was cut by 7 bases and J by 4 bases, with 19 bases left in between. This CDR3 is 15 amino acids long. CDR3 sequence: CASIRGSLSSETQYF. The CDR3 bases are TGTGCCAGCATTAGGGGGTCCCTGTCATCAGAGACCCAGTACTTC.

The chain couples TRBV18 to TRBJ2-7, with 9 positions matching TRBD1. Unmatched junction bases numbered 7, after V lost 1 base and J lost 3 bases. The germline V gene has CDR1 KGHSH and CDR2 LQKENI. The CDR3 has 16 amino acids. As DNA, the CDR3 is TGTGCCAGCTCACCACAGAGAGACAGGGGGGTCTACGAGCAGTACTTC. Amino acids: CASSPQRDRGVYEQYF.

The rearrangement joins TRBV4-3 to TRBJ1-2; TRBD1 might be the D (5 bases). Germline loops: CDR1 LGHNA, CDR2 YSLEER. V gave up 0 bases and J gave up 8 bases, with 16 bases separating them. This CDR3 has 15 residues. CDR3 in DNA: TGCGCCAGCAGCCAAGATCTAGACAGAACGACCGGCTACACCTTC. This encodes CASSQDLDRTTGYTF.

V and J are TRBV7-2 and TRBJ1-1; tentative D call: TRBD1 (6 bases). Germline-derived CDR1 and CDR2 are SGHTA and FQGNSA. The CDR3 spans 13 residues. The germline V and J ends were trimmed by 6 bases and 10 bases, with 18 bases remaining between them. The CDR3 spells CASRLEGGTGAFF. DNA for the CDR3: TGTGCCAGCAGGCTAGAGGGGGGGACCGGAGCTTTCTTT.

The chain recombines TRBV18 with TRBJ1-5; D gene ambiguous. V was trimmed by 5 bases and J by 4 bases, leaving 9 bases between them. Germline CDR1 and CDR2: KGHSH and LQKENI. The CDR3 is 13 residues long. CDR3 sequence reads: CASSEGRNQPQHF. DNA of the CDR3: TGTGCCAGCTCAGAGGGTAGGAATCAGCCCCAGCATTTT.

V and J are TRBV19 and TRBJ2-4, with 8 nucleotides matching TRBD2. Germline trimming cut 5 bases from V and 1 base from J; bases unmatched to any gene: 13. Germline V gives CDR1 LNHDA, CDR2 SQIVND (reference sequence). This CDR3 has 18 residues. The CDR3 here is CASSVPGLGELAKNIQYF. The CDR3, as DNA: TGTGCCAGTAGTGTGCCGGGACTAGGGGAACTGGCCAAAAACATTCAGTACTTC.

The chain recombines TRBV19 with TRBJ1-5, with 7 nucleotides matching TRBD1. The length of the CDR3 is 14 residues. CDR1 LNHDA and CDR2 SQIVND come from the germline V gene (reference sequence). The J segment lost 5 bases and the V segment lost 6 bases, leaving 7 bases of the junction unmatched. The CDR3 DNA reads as TGTGCCAGTAGGATTCAGGGGGTGGATCAGCCCCAGCATTTT. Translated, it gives CASRIQGVDQPQHF.

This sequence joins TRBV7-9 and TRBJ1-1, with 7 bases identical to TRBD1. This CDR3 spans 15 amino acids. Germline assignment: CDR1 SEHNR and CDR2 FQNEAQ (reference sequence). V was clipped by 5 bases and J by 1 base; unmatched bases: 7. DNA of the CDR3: TGTGCCAGCAGCCAAGGTGACAGGGCGAACACTGAAGCTTTCTTT. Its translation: CASSQGDRANTEAFF.

As DNA, the CDR3 is TGTGCCATGGGACAGCAGGGTGCCGACGAGCAGTACTTC. Translation gives CAMGQQGADEQYF. The gene calls are TRBV9 and TRBJ2-7, with 7 bases that match TRBD1. CDR1 and CDR2 (germline): SGDLS, YYNGEE. This CDR3 is 13 amino acids long. Trimming removed 9 bases from V and 5 bases from J; junction bases left unmatched: 11.